A single sample gave rise to the 11 T cell receptor beta chains below, sequenced in a study of cytomegalovirus exposure and HLA in healthy donors. Primers: 60 Vbeta forward and 13 Jbeta reverse. Assay used: immunoSEQ multiplex PCR; TCRdb lists only in-frame clones, some missing. This table has tens of thousands of clones, around 70% appearing once. The sequenced sample consisted of PBMCs. These receptors came from a male donor in good health and CMV-seropositive.

The V gene is TRBV4-3, the J gene TRBJ2-5; D might be TRBD1 (6 bases). The CDR3 extends over 15 amino acids. From germline, CDR1 is LGHNA and CDR2 YSLEER. Trimming took off 0 bases at V and 5 bases at J, with 13 bases between the two ends. This CDR3 is CASSQEWGLWETQYF. CDR3 DNA: TGCGCCAGCAGCCAAGAGTGGGGGCTTTGGGAGACCCAGTACTTC.

V usage is TRBV5-8 and J usage is TRBJ1-1; 11 bases agree with TRBD1. After removal of 3 bases from V and 2 bases from J, the junction contained 3 bases not matched to a gene. Germline V CDR1 and CDR2: SGHTS, YDEGEE. This CDR3 has 15 residues. The CDR3 reads CASSSGQGANTEAFF. As DNA, the CDR3 is TGTGCCAGCAGCTCTGGACAGGGGGCCAACACTGAAGCTTTCTTT.

This clone appeared once. V gene TRBV11-3 combines with J gene TRBJ1-1, with 9 nucleotides matching TRBD1. The length of the CDR3 is 15 residues. The ends lost 1 base at V and 6 bases at J; junction bases unmatched: 6. Germline CDR1 and CDR2: SGHNT and YENEEA. Here the CDR3 DNA reads TGTGCCAGCAGCTTAGGGCCGGGACAGGGCGCTGAAGCTTTCTTT. Protein sequence: CASSLGPGQGAEAFF.

The V and J genes are TRBV6-4 and TRBJ2-2; perhaps TRBD1 as D (5 bases). In germline, CDR1 is MRHNA, CDR2 SNTAGT. The CDR3 is 15 residues long. Trimming stripped 6 bases from V and 0 bases from J, with 11 bases between. CDR3: CASSGTGSNTGELFF. CDR3 coding DNA: TGTGCCAGCAGCGGTACAGGTTCGAACACCGGGGAGCTGTTTTTT.

The V and J genes are TRBV2 and TRBJ2-7; 9 nucleotides align to TRBD2. This CDR3 has 14 residues. Looked up from germline, CDR1 is SNHLY and CDR2 is FYNNEI. V dropped 9 bases and J dropped 7; count of bases not matched to a gene: 13. The CDR3: CASFLGGGAGEQYF. The CDR3, as DNA: TGTGCCAGTTTTCTGGGCGGGGGGGCCGGGGAGCAGTACTTC.

The chain joins TRBV6-5 to TRBJ2-7; TRBD1 matches at 8 bases. CDR3 size: 15 residues. Germline V gene data show CDR1 as MNHEY and CDR2 as SVGAGI. Trimming at V came to 6 bases and at J to 1 base, leaving 8 bases not matched to a gene. CDR3 protein: CASSQFRGQSYEQYF. In DNA form, the CDR3 reads TGTGCCAGCAGCCAATTCAGGGGGCAGTCCTACGAGCAGTACTTC.

This clone is a singleton in its sample. V gene TRBV7-2 combines with J gene TRBJ1-2; TRBD1 matches 8 bases. The CDR3 consists of 14 residues. The germline V gene encodes CDR1 SGHTA and CDR2 FQGNSA. V was pared by 3 bases and J by 3 bases, with 3 bases of the junction left unmatched. CDR3 in amino acids: CASSLDRADYGYTF. The CDR3 DNA reads as TGTGCCAGCAGCTTGGACAGGGCGGACTATGGCTACACCTTC.

This chain joins TRBV27 and TRBJ1-5; TRBD1 is a possible D gene (5 bases). The V end was cut by 10 bases, the J end by 4 bases, with 11 bases between. In germline, CDR1 is MNHEY, CDR2 SMNVEV (reference sequence). CDR3 size: 12 residues. Here the CDR3 DNA reads TGTGCCACCAGGGTGAGGAATCAGCCCCAGCATTTT. It is translated as CATRVRNQPQHF.

This chain links TRBV6-6 with TRBJ2-7, with D possibly being TRBD1 (5 bases). The CDR3 has 16 residues. Germline-derived CDR1 and CDR2 are MNHNY and SVGAGI (reference sequence). Trimming took 2 bases from V and 1 from J, leaving 15 bases between them. The CDR3 DNA reads TGTGCCAGCAGTTACCCCGACCTCGACAGTTCCTACGAGCAGTACTTC. It specifies CASSYPDLDSSYEQYF.

This clone was seen only a few times. The chain joins TRBV30 to TRBJ1-5, with a possible D match to TRBD1 (5 bases). Germline CDR1 is GTSNPN and CDR2 is SVGIG (reference sequence). There are 14 residues in the CDR3. The germline V and J ends were trimmed by 4 bases and 3 bases, with 13 bases remaining between them. The CDR3 nucleotides are TGTGCCTGGACCCCGACAGACTCCAATCAGCCCCAGCATTTT. This translates into CAWTPTDSNQPQHF.

The V call is TRBV5-1, the J call TRBJ1-1; 8 nucleotides agree with TRBD1. The CDR3 spans 16 residues. V shed 4 bases and J 2 bases; nucleotides not matched to a gene: 10. Germline values: CDR1 SGHRS, CDR2 YFSETQ. The CDR3 loop is CASSPGYRGRNTEAFF. The DNA for the CDR3 is TGCGCCAGCAGCCCTGGTTACAGGGGGAGAAACACTGAAGCTTTCTTT.